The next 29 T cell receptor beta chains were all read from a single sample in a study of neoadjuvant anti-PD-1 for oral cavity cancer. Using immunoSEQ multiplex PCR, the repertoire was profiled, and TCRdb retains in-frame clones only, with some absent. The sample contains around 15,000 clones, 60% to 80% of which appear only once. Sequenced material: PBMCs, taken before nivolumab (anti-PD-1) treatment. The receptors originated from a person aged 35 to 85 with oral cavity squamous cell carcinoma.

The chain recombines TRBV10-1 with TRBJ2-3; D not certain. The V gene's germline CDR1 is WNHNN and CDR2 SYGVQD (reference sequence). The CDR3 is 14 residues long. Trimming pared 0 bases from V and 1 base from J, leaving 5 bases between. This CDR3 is CASSESSGTDTQYF. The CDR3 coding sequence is TGCGCCAGCAGTGAGTCTTCGGGCACAGATACGCAGTATTTT.

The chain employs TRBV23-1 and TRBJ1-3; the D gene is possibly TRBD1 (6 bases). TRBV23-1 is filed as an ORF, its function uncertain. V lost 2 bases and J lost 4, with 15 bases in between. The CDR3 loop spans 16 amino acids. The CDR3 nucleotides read TGCGCCAGCAGTCAAAGGAAGGACAGCCGCGGAAACACCATATATTTT. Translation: CASSQRKDSRGNTIYF.

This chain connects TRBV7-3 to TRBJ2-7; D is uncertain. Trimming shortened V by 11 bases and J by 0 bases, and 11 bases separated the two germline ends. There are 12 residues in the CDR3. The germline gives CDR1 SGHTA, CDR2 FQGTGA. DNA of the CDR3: TGTGCCTCAATGAGGAGCTCCTACGAGCAGTACTTC. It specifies CASMRSSYEQYF.

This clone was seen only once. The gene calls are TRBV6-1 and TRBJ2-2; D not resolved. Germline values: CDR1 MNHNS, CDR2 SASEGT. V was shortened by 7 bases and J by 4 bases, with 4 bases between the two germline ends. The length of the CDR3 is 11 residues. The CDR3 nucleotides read TGTGCCAGCAAGATCACCGGGGAGCTGTTTTTT. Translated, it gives CASKITGELFF.

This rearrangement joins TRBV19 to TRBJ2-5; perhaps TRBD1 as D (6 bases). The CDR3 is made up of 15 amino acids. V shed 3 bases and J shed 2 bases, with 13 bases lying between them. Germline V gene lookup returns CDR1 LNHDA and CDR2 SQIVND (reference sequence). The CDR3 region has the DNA TGTGCCAGTAGTATTCAAGGACAGCCTCAAGAGACCCAGTACTTC. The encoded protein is CASSIQGQPQETQYF. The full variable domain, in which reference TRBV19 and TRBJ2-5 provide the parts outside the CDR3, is DGGITQSPKYLFRKEGQNVTLSCEQNLNHDAMYWYRQDPGQGLRLIYYSQIVNDFQKGDIAEGYSVSREKKESFPLTVTSAQKNPTAFYLCASSIQGQPQETQYFGPGTRLLVL.

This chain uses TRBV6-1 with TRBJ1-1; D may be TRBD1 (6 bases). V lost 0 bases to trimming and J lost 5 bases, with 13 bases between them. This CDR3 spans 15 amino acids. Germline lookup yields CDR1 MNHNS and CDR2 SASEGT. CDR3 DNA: TGTGCCAGCAGTGAAGCGCTTACAGGGAGGACTGAAGCTTTCTTT. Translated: CASSEALTGRTEAFF.

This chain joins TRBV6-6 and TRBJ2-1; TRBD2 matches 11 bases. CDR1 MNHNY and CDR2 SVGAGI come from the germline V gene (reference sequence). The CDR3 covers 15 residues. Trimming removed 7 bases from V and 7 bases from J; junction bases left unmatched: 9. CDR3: CASIQLAGVGNEQFF. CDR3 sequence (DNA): TGTGCCAGCATCCAACTAGCGGGAGTTGGGAATGAGCAGTTCTTC.

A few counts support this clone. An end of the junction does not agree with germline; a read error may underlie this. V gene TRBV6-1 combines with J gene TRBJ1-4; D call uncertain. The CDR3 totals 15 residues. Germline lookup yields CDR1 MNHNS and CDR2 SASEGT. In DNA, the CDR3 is TGTGCCAGCAGCGAAGGTAGTGCAACTAATGAAAAACTGTTTTTT. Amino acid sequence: CASSEGSATNEKLFF.

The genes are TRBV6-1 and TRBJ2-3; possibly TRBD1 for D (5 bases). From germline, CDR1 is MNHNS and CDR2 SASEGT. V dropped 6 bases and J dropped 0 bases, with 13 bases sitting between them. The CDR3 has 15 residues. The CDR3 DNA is TGTGCCAGCAGCGGCCCTGGGGCTAGCACAGATACGCAGTATTTT. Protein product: CASSGPGASTDTQYF.

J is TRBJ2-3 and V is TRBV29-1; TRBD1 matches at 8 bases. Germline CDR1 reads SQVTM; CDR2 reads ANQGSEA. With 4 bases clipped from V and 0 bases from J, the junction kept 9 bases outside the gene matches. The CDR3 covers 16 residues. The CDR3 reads CSVVWGQVASTDTQYF. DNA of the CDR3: TGCAGCGTTGTATGGGGACAGGTTGCTAGCACAGATACGCAGTATTTT.

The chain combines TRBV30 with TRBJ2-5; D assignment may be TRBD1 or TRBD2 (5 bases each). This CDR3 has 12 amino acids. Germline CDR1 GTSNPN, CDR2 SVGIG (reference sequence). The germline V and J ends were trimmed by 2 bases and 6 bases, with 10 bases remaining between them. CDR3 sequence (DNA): TGTGCCTGGAGTCTGGGGGTCAAGACCCAGTACTTC. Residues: CAWSLGVKTQYF.

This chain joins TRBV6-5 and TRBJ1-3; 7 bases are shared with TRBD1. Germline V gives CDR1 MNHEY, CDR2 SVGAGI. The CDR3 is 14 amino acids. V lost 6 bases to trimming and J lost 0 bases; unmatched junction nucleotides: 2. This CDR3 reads CASRTGPSGNTIYF. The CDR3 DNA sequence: TGTGCCAGCAGGACAGGGCCCTCTGGAAACACCATATATTTT.

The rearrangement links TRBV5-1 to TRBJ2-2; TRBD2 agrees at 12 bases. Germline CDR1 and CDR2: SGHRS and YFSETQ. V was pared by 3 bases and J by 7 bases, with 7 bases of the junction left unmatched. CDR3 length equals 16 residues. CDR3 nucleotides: TGCGCCAGCAGCTCCAGACTAGCGGGAGATGGCGGGGAGCTGTTTTTT. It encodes CASSSRLAGDGGELFF.

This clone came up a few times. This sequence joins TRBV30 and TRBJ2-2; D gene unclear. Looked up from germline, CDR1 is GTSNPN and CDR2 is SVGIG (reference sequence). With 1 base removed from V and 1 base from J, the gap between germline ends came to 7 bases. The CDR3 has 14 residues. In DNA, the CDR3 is TGTGCCTGGAGTGGACGGATGAACACCGGGGAGCTGTTTTTT. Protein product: CAWSGRMNTGELFF.

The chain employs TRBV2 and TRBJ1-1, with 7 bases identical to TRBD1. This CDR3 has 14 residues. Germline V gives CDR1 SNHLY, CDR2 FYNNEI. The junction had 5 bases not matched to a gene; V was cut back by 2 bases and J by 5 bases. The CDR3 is CASSEQGDRTEAFF. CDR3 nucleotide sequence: TGTGCCAGCAGTGAACAGGGGGATCGGACTGAAGCTTTCTTT.

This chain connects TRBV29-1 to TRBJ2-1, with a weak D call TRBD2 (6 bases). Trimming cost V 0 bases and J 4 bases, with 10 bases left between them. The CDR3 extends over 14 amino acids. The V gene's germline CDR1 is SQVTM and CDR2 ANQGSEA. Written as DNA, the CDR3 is TGCAGCGTTGAAGAGGGGACTGATTACAATGAGCAGTTCTTC. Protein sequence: CSVEEGTDYNEQFF.

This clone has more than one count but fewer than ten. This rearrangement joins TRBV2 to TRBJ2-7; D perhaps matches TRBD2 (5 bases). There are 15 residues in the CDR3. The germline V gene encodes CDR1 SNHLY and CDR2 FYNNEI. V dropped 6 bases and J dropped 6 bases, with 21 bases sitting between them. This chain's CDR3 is CASSATTTPRGEQYF. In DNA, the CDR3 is TGTGCCAGCAGCGCCACGACTACCCCACGGGGCGAGCAGTACTTC. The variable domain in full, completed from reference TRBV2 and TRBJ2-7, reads EPEVTQTPSHQVTQMGQEVILRCVPISNHLYFYWYRQILGQKVEFLVSFYNNEISEKSEIFDDQFSVERPDGSNFTLKIRSTKLEDSAMYFCASSATTTPRGEQYFGPGTRLTVT.

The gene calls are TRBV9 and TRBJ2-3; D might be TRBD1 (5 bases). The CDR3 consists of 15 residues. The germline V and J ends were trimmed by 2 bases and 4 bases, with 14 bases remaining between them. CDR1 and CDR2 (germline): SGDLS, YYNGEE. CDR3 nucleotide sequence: TGTGCCAGCAGCGTCCAAGGGGTAGTGGCAGATACGCAGTATTTT. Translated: CASSVQGVVADTQYF.

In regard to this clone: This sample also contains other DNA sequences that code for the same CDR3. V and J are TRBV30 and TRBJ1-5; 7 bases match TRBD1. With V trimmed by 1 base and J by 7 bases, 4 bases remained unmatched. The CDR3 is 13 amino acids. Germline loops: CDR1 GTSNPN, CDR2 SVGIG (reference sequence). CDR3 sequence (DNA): TGTGCCTGGAGTGGACAGGGAGGGCAGCCCCAGCATTTT. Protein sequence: CAWSGQGGQPQHF.

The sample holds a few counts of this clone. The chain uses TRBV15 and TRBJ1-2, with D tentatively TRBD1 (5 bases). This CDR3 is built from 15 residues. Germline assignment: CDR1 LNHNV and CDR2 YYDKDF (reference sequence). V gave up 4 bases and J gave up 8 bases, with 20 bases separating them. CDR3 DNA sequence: TGTGCCACCAGCACCGAAGCCGGGACCGGTAGGGGCTACACCTTC. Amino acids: CATSTEAGTGRGYTF.

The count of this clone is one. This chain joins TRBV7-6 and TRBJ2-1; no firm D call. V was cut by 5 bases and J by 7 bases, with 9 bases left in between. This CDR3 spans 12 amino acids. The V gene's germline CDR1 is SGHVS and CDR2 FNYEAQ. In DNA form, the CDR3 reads TGTGCCAGCAGCCTACAGAGAAATGAGCAGTTCTTC. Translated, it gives CASSLQRNEQFF.

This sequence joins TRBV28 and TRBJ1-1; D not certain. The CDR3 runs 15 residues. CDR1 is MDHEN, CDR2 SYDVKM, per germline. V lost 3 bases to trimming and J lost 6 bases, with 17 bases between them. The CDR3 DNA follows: TGTGCCAGCAGTTTGGTCGACATGAGGATCGCTGAAGCTTTCTTT. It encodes CASSLVDMRIAEAFF.

CDR3 in amino acids: CASSLAGTSGADTQYF. Written as DNA, the CDR3 is TGCGCCAGCAGCTTGGCTGGGACTAGCGGGGCAGATACGCAGTATTTT. The rearrangement uses TRBV5-1 and TRBJ2-3, with TRBD2 matching over 13 bases. The trim removed 0 bases at V and 4 bases at J, leaving 2 bases unmatched. CDR1 SGHRS and CDR2 YFSETQ come from the germline V gene. The CDR3 runs to 16 residues.

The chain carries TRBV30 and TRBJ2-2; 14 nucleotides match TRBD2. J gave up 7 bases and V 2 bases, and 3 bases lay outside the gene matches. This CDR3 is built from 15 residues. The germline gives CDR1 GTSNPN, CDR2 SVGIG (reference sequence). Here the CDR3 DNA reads TGTGCCTGGAGTAAGGGACTAGCGGGAGTCGGGGAGCTGTTTTTT. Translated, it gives CAWSKGLAGVGELFF.

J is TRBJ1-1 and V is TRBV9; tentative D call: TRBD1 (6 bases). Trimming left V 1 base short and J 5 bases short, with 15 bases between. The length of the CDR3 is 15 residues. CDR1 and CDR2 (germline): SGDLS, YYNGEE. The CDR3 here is CASSVTEQGTTEAFF. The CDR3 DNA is TGTGCCAGCAGCGTAACGGAACAGGGAACGACTGAAGCTTTCTTT.

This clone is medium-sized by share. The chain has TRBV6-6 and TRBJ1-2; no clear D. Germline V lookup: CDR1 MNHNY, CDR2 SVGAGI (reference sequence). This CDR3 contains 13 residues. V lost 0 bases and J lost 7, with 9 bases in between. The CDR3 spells CASSYSETFGYTF. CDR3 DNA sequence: TGTGCCAGCAGTTACTCGGAAACTTTTGGCTACACCTTC.

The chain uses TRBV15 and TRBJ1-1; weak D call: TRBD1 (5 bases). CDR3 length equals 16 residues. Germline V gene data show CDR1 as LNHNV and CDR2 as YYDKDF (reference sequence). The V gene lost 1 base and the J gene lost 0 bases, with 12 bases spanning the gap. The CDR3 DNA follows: TGTGCCACCAGCAGAGGTGGGGGTTTAATGAACACTGAAGCTTTCTTT. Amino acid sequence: CATSRGGGLMNTEAFF.

The CDR3 loop is CASSPTTDTQYF. The CDR3 DNA follows: TGTGCCAGCAGTCCAACTACAGATACGCAGTATTTT. V and J are TRBV7-8 and TRBJ2-3; D not resolved. V was shortened by 6 bases and J by 3 bases, with 7 bases between the two germline ends. Germline assignment: CDR1 SGHVS and CDR2 FQNEAQ. There are 12 residues in the CDR3.

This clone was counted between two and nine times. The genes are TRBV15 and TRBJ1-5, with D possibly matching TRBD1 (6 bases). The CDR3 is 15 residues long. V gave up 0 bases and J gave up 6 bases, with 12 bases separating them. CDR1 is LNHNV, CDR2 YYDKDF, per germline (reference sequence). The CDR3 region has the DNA TGTGCCACCAGCAGAGATTCCACAGGGCCTCAGCCCCAGCATTTT. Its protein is CATSRDSTGPQPQHF.